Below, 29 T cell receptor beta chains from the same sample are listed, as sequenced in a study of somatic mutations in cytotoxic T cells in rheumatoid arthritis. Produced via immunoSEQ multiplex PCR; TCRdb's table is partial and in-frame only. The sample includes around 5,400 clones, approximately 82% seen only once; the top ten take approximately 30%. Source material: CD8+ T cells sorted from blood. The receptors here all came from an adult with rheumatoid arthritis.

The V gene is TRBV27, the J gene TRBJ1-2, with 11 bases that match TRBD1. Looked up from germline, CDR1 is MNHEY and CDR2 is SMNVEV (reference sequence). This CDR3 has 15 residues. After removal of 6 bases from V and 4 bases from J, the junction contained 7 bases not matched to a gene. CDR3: CASRPGQGATYGYTF. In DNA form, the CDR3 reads TGTGCCAGCAGGCCCGGACAGGGGGCCACCTATGGCTACACCTTC.

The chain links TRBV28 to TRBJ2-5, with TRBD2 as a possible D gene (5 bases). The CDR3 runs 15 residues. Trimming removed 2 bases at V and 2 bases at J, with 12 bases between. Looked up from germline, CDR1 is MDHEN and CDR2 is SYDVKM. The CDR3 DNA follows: TGTGCCAGCAGTTTAACCCTAGCTGGGCAAGAGACCCAGTACTTC. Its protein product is CASSLTLAGQETQYF.

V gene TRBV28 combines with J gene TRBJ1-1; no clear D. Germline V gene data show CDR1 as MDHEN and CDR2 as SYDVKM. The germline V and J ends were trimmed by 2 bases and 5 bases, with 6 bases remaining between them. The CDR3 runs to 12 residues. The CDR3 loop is CASSLLTTEAFF. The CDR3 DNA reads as TGTGCCAGCAGTTTACTGACGACTGAAGCTTTCTTT.

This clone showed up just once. DNA of the CDR3: TGCGCCAGCAGCTTTGGAGGGGTTGAGCAGTTCTTC. This encodes CASSFGGVEQFF. This sequence joins TRBV5-1 and TRBJ2-1, with a tentative D call TRBD2 (6 bases). V dropped 2 bases and J dropped 9 bases, with 9 bases sitting between them. Germline values: CDR1 SGHRS, CDR2 YFSETQ. The CDR3 covers 12 residues.

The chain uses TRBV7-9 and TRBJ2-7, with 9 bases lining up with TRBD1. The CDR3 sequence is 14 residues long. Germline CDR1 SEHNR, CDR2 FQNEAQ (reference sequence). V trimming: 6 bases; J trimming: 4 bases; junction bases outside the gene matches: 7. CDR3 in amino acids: CASRTGTGKYEQYF. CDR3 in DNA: TGTGCCAGCAGAACCGGGACAGGGAAATACGAGCAGTACTTC.

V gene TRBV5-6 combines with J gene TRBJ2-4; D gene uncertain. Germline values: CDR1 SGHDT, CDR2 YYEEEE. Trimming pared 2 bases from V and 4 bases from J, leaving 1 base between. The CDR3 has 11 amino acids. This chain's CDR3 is CASSFKNIQYF. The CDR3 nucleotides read TGTGCCAGCAGCTTTAAAAACATTCAGTACTTC.

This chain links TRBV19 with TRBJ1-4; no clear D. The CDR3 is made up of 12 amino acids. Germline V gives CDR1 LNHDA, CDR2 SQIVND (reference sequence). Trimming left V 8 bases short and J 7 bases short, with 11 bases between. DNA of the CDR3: TGTGCCAGTCATCACGACGGTGAAAAACTGTTTTTT. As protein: CASHHDGEKLFF.

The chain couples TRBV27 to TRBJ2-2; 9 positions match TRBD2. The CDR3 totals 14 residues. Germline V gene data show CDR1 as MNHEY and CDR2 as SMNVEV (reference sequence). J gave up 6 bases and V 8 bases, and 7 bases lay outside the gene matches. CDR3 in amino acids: CASSAGGQSGELFF. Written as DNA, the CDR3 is TGTGCCAGCTCGGCGGGGGGGCAGTCCGGGGAGCTGTTTTTT.

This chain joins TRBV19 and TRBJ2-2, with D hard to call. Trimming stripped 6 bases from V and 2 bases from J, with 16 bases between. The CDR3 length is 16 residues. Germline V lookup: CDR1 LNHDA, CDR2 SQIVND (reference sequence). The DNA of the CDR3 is TGTGCCAGTAGCCCTGACGCGAGTACTAACACCGGGGAGCTGTTTTTT. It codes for CASSPDASTNTGELFF.

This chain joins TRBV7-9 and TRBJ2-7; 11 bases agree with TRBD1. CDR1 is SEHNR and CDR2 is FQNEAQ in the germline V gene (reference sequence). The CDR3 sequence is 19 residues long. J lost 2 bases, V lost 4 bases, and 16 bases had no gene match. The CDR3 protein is CASSSTLSGTGGQTYEQYF. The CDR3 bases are TGTGCCAGCAGCTCCACCTTATCCGGGACAGGGGGACAAACCTACGAGCAGTACTTC.

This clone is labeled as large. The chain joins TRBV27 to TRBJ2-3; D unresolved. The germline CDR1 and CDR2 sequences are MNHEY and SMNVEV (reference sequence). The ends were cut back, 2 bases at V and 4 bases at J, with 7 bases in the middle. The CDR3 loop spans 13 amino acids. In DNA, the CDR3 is TGTGCCAGCAGTTTACCTCCCGCAGATACGCAGTATTTT. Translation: CASSLPPADTQYF.

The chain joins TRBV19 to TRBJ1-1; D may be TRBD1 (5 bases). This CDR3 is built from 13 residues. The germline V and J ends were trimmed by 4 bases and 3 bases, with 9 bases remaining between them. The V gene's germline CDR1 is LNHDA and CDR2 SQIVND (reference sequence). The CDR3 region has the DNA TGTGCCAGTAGTAAAGTGGGGGACACTGAAGCTTTCTTT. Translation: CASSKVGDTEAFF.

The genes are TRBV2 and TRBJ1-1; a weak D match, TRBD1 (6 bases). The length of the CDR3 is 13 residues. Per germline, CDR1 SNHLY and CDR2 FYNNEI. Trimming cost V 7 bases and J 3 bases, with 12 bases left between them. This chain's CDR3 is CASNEGGDTEAFF. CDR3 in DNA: TGTGCCAGCAACGAGGGGGGCGACACTGAAGCTTTCTTT.

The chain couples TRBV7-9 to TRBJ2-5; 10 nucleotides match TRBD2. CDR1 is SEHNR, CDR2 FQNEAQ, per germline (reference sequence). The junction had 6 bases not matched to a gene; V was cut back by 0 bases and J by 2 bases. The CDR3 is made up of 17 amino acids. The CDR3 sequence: CASSLALAGDAQETQYF. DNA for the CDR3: TGTGCCAGCAGCTTAGCCCTAGCGGGGGACGCTCAAGAGACCCAGTACTTC. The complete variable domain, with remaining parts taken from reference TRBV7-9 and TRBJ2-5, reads DTGVSQNPRHKITKRGQNVTFRCDPISEHNRLYWYRQTLGQGPEFLTYFQNEAQLEKSRLLSDRFSAERPKGSFSTLEIQRTEQGDSAMYLCASSLALAGDAQETQYFGPGTRLLVL.

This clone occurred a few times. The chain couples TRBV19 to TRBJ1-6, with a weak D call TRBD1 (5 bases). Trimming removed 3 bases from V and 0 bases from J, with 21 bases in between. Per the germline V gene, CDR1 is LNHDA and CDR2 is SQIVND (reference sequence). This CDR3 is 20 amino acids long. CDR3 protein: CASSILRGAGRSSYNSPLHF. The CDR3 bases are TGTGCCAGTAGTATTTTGAGGGGTGCGGGCAGGAGCTCCTATAATTCACCCCTCCACTTT.

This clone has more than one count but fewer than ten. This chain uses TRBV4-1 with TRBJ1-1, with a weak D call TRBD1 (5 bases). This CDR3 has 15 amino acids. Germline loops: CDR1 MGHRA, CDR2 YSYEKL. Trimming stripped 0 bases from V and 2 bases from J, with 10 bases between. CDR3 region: CASSQEMGQNTEAFF. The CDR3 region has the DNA TGCGCCAGCAGCCAAGAAATGGGGCAAAACACTGAAGCTTTCTTT.

The DNA of the CDR3 is TGTGCCACGTATGGCCCAACTGATAGCTCTGGAAACACCATATATTTT. It encodes CATYGPTDSSGNTIYF. The J gene is TRBJ1-3, the V gene TRBV11-2; D remains ambiguous. The CDR3 is 16 residues long. V was cut by 10 bases and J by 0 bases, with 19 bases left in between. CDR1 is SGHAT, CDR2 FQNNGV, per germline.

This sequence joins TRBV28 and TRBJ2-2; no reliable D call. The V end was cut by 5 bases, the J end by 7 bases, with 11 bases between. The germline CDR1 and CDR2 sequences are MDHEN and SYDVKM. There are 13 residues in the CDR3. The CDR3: CASSRFSGGELFF. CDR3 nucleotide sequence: TGTGCCAGCAGTAGGTTCTCGGGCGGGGAGCTGTTTTTT. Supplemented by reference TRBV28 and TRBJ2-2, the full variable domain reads DVKVTQSSRYLVKRTGEKVFLECVQDMDHENMFWYRQDPGLGLRLIYFSYDVKMKEKGDIPEGYSVSREKKERFSLILESASTNQTSMYLCASSRFSGGELFFGEGSRLTVL.

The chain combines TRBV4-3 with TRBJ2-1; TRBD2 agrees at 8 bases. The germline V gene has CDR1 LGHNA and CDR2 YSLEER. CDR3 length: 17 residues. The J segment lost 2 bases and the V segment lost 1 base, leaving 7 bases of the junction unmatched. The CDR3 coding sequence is TGCGCCAGCAGCCAAGTGTGGACTAGCAACCCCTACAATGAGCAGTTCTTC. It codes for CASSQVWTSNPYNEQFF.

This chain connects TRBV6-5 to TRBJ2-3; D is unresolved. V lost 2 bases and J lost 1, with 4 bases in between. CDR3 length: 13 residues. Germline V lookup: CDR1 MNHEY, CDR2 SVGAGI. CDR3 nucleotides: TGTGCCAGCAGTTACAGGGGCACAGATACGCAGTATTTT. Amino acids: CASSYRGTDTQYF.

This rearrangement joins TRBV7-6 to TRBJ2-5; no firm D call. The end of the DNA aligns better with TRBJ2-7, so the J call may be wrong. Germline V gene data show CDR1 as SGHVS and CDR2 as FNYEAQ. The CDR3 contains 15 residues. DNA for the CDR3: TGTGCCAGCGCTTCCTCTCTGGCGGACTCCTACGAGCAGTACTTC. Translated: CASASSLADSYEQYF.

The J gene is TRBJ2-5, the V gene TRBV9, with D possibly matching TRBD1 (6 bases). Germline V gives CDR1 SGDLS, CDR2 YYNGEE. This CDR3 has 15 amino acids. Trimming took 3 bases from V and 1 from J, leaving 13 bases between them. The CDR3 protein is CASSALSGVQETQYF. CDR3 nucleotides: TGTGCCAGCAGCGCCCTTTCAGGGGTCCAAGAGACCCAGTACTTC.

CDR3 sequence reads: CASSSPILNTEAFF. CDR3 sequence (DNA): TGTGCCAGCAGTTCCCCCATCCTGAACACTGAAGCTTTCTTT. V and J are TRBV6-5 and TRBJ1-1; the D is unclear. Trimming took off 4 bases at V and 0 bases at J, with 9 bases between the two ends. This CDR3 has 14 amino acids. In germline, CDR1 is MNHEY, CDR2 SVGAGI.

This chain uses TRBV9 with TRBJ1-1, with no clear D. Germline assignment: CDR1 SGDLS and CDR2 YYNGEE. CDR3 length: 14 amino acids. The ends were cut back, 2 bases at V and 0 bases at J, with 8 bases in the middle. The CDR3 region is CASSVQDLNTEAFF. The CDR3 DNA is TGTGCCAGCAGCGTCCAGGACCTGAACACTGAAGCTTTCTTT. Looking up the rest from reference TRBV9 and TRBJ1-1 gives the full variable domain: DSGVTQTPKHLITATGQRVTLRCSPRSGDLSVYWYQQSLDQGLQFLIQYYNGEERAKGNILERFSAQQFPDLHSELNLSSLELGDSALYFCASSVQDLNTEAFFGQGTRLTVV.

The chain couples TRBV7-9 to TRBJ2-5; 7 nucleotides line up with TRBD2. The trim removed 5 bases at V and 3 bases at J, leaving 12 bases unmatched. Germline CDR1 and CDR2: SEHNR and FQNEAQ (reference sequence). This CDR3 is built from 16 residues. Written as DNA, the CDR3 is TGTGCCAGCAGCCCCGCAGAGGAGCGGGAAGAAGAGACCCAGTACTTC. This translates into CASSPAEEREEETQYF.

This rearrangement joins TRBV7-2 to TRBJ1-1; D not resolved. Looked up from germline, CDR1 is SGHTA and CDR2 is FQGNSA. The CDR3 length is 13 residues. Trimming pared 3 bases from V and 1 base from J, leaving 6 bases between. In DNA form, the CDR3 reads TGTGCCAGCAGCTTTACAACGAACACTGAAGCTTTCTTT. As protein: CASSFTTNTEAFF.

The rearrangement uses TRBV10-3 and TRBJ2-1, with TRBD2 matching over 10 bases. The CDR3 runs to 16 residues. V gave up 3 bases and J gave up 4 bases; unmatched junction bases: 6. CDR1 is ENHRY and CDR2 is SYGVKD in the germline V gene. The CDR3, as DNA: TGTGCCATCAGTGACCCAGCGGGGGGGATATACAATGAGCAGTTCTTC. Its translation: CAISDPAGGIYNEQFF.

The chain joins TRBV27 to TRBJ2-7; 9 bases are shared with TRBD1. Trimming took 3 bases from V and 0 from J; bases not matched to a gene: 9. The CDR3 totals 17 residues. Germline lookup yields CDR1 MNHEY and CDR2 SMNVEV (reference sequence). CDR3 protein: CASSFTGPTGGSYEQYF. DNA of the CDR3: TGTGCCAGCAGTTTTACGGGACCGACAGGGGGCTCCTACGAGCAGTACTTC.

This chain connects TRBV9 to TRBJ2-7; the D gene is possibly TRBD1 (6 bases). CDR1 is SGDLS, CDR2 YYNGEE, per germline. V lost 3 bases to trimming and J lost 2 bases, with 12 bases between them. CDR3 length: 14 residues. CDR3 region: CASSAGQKPYEQYF. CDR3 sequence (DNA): TGTGCCAGCAGCGCCGGACAGAAGCCCTACGAGCAGTACTTC.